The 22 T cell receptor beta chains listed next were all sequenced from one sample in a study of T cell repertoires in cytomegalovirus infection. TCRdb recomputed calls from the reads with MiXCR, one row per CDR3 protein. The data contain fewer than 550,000 distinct CDR3 sequences, 11% of them singletons. Specimen: PBMCs. These receptors were obtained from a human donor in good health (CMV status not recorded). Some clones in this sample may be carry-over from other donors' samples.

At least ten counts were recorded for this clonotype. This chain joins TRBV2 and TRBJ1-4, with 7 positions matching TRBD1. The germline CDR1 and CDR2 sequences are SNHLY and FYNNEI. The CDR3 covers 14 residues. Trimming took 8 bases from V and 3 from J; bases not matched to a gene: 6. CDR3: CASGRQGANEKLFF. Written as DNA, the CDR3 is TGTGCCAGCGGGAGACAGGGTGCTAATGAAAAACTGTTTTTT.

Note on this clonotype: It may be a read error: a sequence one base away is much more abundant. The chain is built from TRBV7-9 and TRBJ2-7; D is perhaps TRBD1 (6 bases). The CDR3 extends over 12 amino acids. V lost 3 bases to trimming and J lost 5 bases, with 8 bases between them. Germline CDR1 reads SEHNR; CDR2 reads FQNEAQ (reference sequence). The CDR3 sequence is CASSLYRDEQYF. As DNA, the CDR3 is TGTGCCAGCAGCTTGTACAGGGACGAGCAGTACTTC.

This clonotype has ten or more counts. V gene TRBV10-2 combines with J gene TRBJ1-5; no definite D call. The germline gives CDR1 WSHSY, CDR2 SAAADI. The CDR3 is 13 residues long. V lost 7 bases and J 4 bases, leaving 11 bases between the germline ends. The CDR3 DNA reads as TGCGCCAGCAACCCCACAGCTAATCAGCCCCAGCATTTT. Its translation is CASNPTANQPQHF.

This clonotype was counted many times. This chain joins TRBV7-2 and TRBJ1-3, with 9 bases fitting TRBD1. V dropped 5 bases and J dropped 8; count of bases not matched to a gene: 7. Germline V gene sequence: CDR1 SGHTA, CDR2 FQGNSA. The CDR3 length is 14 residues. The CDR3 here is CASSVDRGVHTIYF. Written as DNA, the CDR3 is TGTGCCAGCAGCGTGGACAGGGGCGTCCACACCATATATTTT.

This clonotype occurred many times. The chain employs TRBV11-2 and TRBJ1-2, with no clear D. This CDR3 region has 14 residues. V gave up 0 bases and J gave up 8 bases, with 13 bases separating them. Per germline, CDR1 SGHAT and CDR2 FQNNGV. CDR3: CASSLDTSVRGYTF. DNA for the CDR3: TGTGCCAGCAGCTTAGATACCAGCGTCAGGGGCTACACCTTC.

There are a few counts of this clonotype. The rearrangement joins TRBV2 to TRBJ1-1; no definite D call. Germline CDR1 reads SNHLY; CDR2 reads FYNNEI. CDR3 length: 13 residues. The ends were cut back, 6 bases at V and 1 base at J, with 9 bases in the middle. Written as DNA, the CDR3 is TGTGCCAGCAGAGTCCGCAGGAACACTGAAGCTTTCTTT. Translating it yields CASRVRRNTEAFF. Full variable domain (rest looked up from reference TRBV2 and TRBJ1-1): EPEVTQTPSHQVTQMGQEVILRCVPISNHLYFYWYRQILGQKVEFLVSFYNNEISEKSEIFDDQFSVERPDGSNFTLKIRSTKLEDSAMYFCASRVRRNTEAFFGQGTRLTVV.

The chain uses TRBV20-1 and TRBJ2-1; 8 bases match TRBD2. Germline V gene data show CDR1 as DFQATT and CDR2 as SNEGSKA (reference sequence). V shed 6 bases and J 6 bases; nucleotides not matched to a gene: 13. The CDR3 contains 15 residues. The CDR3 coding sequence is TGCAGTGCGCCGCTGGCCAGCGGGAGTCCCAATGAGCAGTTCTTC. It codes for CSAPLASGSPNEQFF.

This clonotype appeared a few times. The V and J genes are TRBV28 and TRBJ2-1, with TRBD2 matching over 8 bases. This CDR3 is 16 amino acids long. After removal of 5 bases from V and 8 bases from J, the junction contained 14 bases not matched to a gene. CDR1 MDHEN and CDR2 SYDVKM come from the germline V gene. The CDR3 protein is CASSPLGREDRDEQFF. The CDR3 nucleotides read TGTGCCAGCAGTCCCTTGGGGCGGGAGGATCGGGATGAGCAGTTCTTC.

V usage is TRBV28 and J usage is TRBJ1-3, with TRBD1 identical over 7 bases. With V trimmed by 6 bases and J by 5 bases, 7 bases remained unmatched. The CDR3 loop spans 14 amino acids. From germline, CDR1 is MDHEN and CDR2 SYDVKM. CDR3 nucleotide sequence: TGTGCCAGCAGCAGCCAACAGGGGAGAAACACCATATATTTT. Translation gives CASSSQQGRNTIYF. Variable domain in full (rest from reference TRBV28 and TRBJ1-3): DVKVTQSSRYLVKRTGEKVFLECVQDMDHENMFWYRQDPGLGLRLIYFSYDVKMKEKGDIPEGYSVSREKKERFSLILESASTNQTSMYLCASSSQQGRNTIYFGEGSWLTVV.

This clonotype was seen at least ten times. CDR3 DNA sequence: TGTGCCTGGAGTCCACCTACTAGCGGAGACCTCAATGAGCAGTTCTTC. Amino acids: CAWSPPTSGDLNEQFF. V usage is TRBV30 and J usage is TRBJ2-1, with 8 nucleotides matching TRBD2. V gave up 2 bases and J gave up 6 bases; unmatched junction bases: 12. This CDR3 region has 16 residues. Per germline, CDR1 GTSNPN and CDR2 SVGIG (reference sequence).

There are many counts of this clonotype. The V call is TRBV19, the J call TRBJ2-1, with D perhaps given as TRBD1 or TRBD2 (5 bases each). The CDR3 is made up of 16 amino acids. With 4 bases removed from V and 7 bases from J, the gap between germline ends came to 20 bases. Germline V gene sequence: CDR1 LNHDA, CDR2 SQIVND (reference sequence). As DNA, the CDR3 is TGTGCCAGTAGTAGATCCGGGACCCCTCCTGGTAATGAGCAGTTCTTC. Its translation is CASSRSGTPPGNEQFF.

This clonotype was observed many times. The chain combines TRBV7-6 with TRBJ1-1; the D gene is possibly TRBD1 (5 bases). The CDR3 has 16 amino acids. The germline CDR1 and CDR2 sequences are SGHVS and FNYEAQ. V lost 2 bases and J 1 base, leaving 14 bases between the germline ends. The CDR3 protein is CASSLPLGRSNTEAFF. Here the CDR3 DNA reads TGTGCCAGCAGCTTACCCCTGGGACGGTCGAACACTGAAGCTTTCTTT.

The table lists this clonotype with many counts. The chain couples TRBV12-5 to TRBJ2-5; D is uncertain. The germline V gene has CDR1 LGHNT and CDR2 FRNRAP. The CDR3 has 13 residues. Trimming removed 11 bases at V and 5 bases at J, with 18 bases between. CDR3 coding DNA: TGTGCTTCCTTGCATGGGGAAGGGGAGACCCAGTACTTC. Its protein is CASLHGEGETQYF.

This clonotype was seen at least ten times. This rearrangement joins TRBV23-1 to TRBJ2-6, with D perhaps TRBD1 (5 bases). TRBV23-1 falls under the ORF class, with uncertain function. Trimming removed 0 bases from V and 0 bases from J, with 6 bases in between. The CDR3 length is 16 residues. CDR3 DNA sequence: TGCGCCAGCAGTCAATCGACAGTCTCTGGGGCCAACGTCCTGACTTTC. It yields the protein CASSQSTVSGANVLTF.

The chain links TRBV19 to TRBJ1-6, with no clear D. Germline CDR1 LNHDA, CDR2 SQIVND (reference sequence). This CDR3 comprises 13 residues. V shed 5 bases and J shed 5 bases, with 7 bases lying between them. This CDR3 reads CASSEGNNSPLHF. The CDR3 coding sequence is TGTGCCAGTAGTGAGGGAAATAATTCACCCCTCCACTTT.

This clonotype showed up many times. This chain connects TRBV7-2 to TRBJ1-6; possibly TRBD1 for D (6 bases). V was cut by 6 bases and J by 15 bases, with 21 bases left in between. Per the germline V gene, CDR1 is SGHTA and CDR2 is FQGNSA. The CDR3 is 14 amino acids. This CDR3 reads CASSTTGPLGGLHF. CDR3 DNA sequence: TGTGCCAGCAGTACCACAGGGCCCCTCGGGGGCCTCCACTTT.

This clonotype was recorded a few times. The chain employs TRBV25-1 and TRBJ1-3; D unresolved. V shed 4 bases and J shed 0 bases, with 7 bases lying between them. Germline CDR1 reads MGHDK; CDR2 reads SYGVNS. There are 14 residues in the CDR3. DNA for the CDR3: TGTGCCAGCAGTGGAGACGTCTCTGGAAACACCATATATTTT. It is translated as CASSGDVSGNTIYF.

This clonotype was counted only a few times. CDR3: CASSQEAELGWGNEQFF. Written as DNA, the CDR3 is TGTGCCAGCAGCCAAGAAGCTGAGTTGGGGTGGGGCAATGAGCAGTTCTTC. This sequence joins TRBV3-1 and TRBJ2-1; D gene uncertain. Trimming took off 0 bases at V and 6 bases at J, with 18 bases between the two ends. The CDR3 length is 17 residues. Germline lookup yields CDR1 LGHDT and CDR2 YNNKEL (reference sequence).

This clonotype was seen at least ten times. This chain connects TRBV28 to TRBJ1-2, with D maybe TRBD1 (5 bases). CDR3 size: 15 residues. V shed 9 bases and J shed 6 bases, with 23 bases lying between them. Germline lookup yields CDR1 MDHEN and CDR2 SYDVKM. The CDR3 coding sequence is TGTGCCAGTAAACAGATGGGGGAGGCTCCAGATGGCTACACCTTC. Its protein is CASKQMGEAPDGYTF.

At least ten counts were recorded for this clonotype. This rearrangement joins TRBV7-2 to TRBJ1-5; tentatively, D is TRBD1 (6 bases). CDR1 and CDR2 from the germline V gene are SGHTA and FQGNSA. The length of the CDR3 is 16 residues. The V end lost 1 base, the J end lost 0 bases, and 10 bases lay between the germline ends. The CDR3 region has the DNA TGTGCCAGCAGCTTAGAGGGACACTATAGCAATCAGCCCCAGCATTTT. It yields the protein CASSLEGHYSNQPQHF.

This clonotype came up a few times. J is TRBJ2-1 and V is TRBV11-2; D may be TRBD1 (6 bases). Germline V gene lookup returns CDR1 SGHAT and CDR2 FQNNGV. This CDR3 has 15 amino acids. Deletions cut 3 bases from V and 10 bases from J, with 19 bases between. The CDR3 region has the DNA TGTGCCAGCAGCTTCGCTGGGGGCGAAATAAAGGAGCAGTTCTTC. Translation gives CASSFAGGEIKEQFF.

This clonotype was counted at least ten times. The gene calls are TRBV6-1 and TRBJ1-6, with TRBD1 identical over 9 bases. Germline-derived CDR1 and CDR2 are MNHNS and SASEGT. CDR3 length equals 15 residues. Unmatched junction bases numbered 6, after V lost 6 bases and J lost 6 bases. The CDR3 reads CASSQQGAGNSPLHF. In DNA, the CDR3 is TGTGCCAGCAGCCAACAGGGGGCTGGTAATTCACCCCTCCACTTT.